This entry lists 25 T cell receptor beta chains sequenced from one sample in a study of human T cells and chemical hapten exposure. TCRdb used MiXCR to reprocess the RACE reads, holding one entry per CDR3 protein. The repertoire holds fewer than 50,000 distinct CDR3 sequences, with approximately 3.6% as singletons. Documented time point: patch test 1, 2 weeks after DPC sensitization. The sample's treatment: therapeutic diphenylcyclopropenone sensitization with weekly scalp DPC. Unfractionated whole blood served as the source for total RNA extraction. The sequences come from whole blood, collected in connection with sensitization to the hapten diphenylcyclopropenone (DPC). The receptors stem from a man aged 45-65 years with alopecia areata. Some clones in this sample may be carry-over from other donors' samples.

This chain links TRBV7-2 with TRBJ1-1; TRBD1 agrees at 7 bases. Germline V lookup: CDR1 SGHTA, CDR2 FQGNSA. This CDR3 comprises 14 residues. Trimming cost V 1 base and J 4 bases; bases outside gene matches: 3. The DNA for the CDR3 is TGTGCCAGCAGCTTAGGACAGGGTCTCACTGAAGCTTTCTTT. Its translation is CASSLGQGLTEAFF.

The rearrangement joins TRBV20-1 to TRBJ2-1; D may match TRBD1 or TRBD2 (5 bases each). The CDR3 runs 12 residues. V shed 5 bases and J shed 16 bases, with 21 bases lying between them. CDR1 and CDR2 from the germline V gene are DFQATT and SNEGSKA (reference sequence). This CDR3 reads CSASATGAECFF. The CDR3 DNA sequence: TGCAGTGCTTCCGCCACCGGGGCTGAGTGCTTCTTC.

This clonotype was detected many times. CDR3 sequence reads: CASSYSIPEFSEQFF. In DNA, the CDR3 is TGTGCCAGCAGTTACTCTATTCCGGAGTTCTCTGAGCAGTTCTTC. V is TRBV6-2 or TRBV6-3 and J is TRBJ2-1; no definite D call. This CDR3 contains 15 residues. The germline V and J ends were trimmed by 0 bases and 9 bases, with 15 bases remaining between them. Germline assignment: CDR1 MNHEY and CDR2 SVGEGT.

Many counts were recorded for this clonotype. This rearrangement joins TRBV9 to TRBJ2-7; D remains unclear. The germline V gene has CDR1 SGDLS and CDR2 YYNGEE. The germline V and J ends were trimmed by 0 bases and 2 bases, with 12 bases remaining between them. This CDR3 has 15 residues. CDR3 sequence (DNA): TGTGCCAGCAGCGTAGAGGACCTCCCAACCTACGAGCAGTACTTC. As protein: CASSVEDLPTYEQYF.

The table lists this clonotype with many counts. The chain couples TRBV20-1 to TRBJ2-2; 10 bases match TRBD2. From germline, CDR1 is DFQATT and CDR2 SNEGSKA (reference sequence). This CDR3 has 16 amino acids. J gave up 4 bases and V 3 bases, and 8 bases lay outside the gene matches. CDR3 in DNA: TGCAGTGCTAGTAGGCCTAGCGGGAGTCCCACCGGGGAGCTGTTTTTT. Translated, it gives CSASRPSGSPTGELFF.

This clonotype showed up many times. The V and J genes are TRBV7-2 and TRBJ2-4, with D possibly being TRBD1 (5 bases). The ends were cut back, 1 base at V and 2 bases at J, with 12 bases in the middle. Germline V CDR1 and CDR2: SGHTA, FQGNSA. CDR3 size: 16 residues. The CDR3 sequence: CASSLGSDSSKNIQYF. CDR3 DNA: TGTGCCAGCAGCTTAGGTTCCGACAGTTCCAAAAACATTCAGTACTTC.

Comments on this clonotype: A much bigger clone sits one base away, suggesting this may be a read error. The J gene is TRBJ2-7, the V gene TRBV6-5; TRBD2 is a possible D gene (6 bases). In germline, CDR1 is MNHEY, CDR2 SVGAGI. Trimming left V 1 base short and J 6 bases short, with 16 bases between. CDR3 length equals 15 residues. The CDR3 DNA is TGTGCCAGCAGTTACTGGGCTATCGGGAGCTCCGAGCAGTACTTC. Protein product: CASSYWAIGSSEQYF.

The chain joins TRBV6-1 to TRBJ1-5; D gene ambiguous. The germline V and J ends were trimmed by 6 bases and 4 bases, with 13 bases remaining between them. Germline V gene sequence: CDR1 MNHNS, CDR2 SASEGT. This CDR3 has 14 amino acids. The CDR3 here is CASSAAFRNQPQHF. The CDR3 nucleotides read TGTGCCAGCAGCGCGGCGTTCCGGAATCAGCCCCAGCATTTT.

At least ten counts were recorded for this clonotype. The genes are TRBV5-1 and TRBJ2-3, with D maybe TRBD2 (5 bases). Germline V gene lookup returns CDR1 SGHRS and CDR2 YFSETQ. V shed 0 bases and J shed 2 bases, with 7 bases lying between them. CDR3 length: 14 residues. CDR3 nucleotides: TGCGCCAGCAGCTTGGTGGGAGCCACAGATACGCAGTATTTT. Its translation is CASSLVGATDTQYF.

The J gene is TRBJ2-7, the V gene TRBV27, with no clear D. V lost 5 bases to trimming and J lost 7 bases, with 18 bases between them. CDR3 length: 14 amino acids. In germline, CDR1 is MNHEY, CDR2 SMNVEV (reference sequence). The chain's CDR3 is CASSPPSKPWEQYF. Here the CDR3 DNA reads TGTGCCAGCAGTCCCCCATCGAAACCATGGGAGCAGTACTTC.

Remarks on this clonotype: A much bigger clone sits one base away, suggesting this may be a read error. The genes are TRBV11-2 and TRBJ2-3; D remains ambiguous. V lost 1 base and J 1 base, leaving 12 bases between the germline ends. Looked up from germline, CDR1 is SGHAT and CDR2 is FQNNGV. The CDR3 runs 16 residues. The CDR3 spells CASSLVVLTGTDTQYF. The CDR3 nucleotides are TGTGCCAGCAGCTTAGTTGTCCTGACCGGCACAGATACGCAGTATTTT.

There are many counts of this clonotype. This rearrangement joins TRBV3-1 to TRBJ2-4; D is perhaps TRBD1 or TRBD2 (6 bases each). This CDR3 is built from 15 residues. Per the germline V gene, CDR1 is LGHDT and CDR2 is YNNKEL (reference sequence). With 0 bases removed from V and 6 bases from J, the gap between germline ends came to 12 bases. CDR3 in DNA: TGTGCCAGCAGCCAAGATGGGGGGCTGGGAAACATTCAGTACTTC. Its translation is CASSQDGGLGNIQYF.

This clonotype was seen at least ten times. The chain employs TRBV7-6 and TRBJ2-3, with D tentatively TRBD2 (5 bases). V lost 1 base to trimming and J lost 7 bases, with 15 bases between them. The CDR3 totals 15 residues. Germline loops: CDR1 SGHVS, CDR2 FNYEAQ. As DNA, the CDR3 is TGTGCCAGCAGCTTAGGCGACCGGGGATACTATACGCAGTATTTT. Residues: CASSLGDRGYYTQYF.

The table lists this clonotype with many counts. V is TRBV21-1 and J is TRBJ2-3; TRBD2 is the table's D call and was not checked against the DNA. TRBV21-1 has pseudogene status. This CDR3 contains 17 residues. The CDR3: CASSGSEQEEGTDTQYF. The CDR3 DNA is TGTGCCAGCAGCGGTAGCGAGCAAGAAGAGGGCACAGATACGCAGTATTTT.

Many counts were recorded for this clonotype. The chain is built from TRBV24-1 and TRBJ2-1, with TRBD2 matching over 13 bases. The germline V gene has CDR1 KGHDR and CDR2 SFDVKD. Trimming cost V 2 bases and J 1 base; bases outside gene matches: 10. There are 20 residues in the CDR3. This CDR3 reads CATSDSFRATSGRSYNEQFF. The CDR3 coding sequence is TGTGCCACCAGTGATTCCTTTAGGGCGACTAGCGGGAGGTCCTACAATGAGCAGTTCTTC.

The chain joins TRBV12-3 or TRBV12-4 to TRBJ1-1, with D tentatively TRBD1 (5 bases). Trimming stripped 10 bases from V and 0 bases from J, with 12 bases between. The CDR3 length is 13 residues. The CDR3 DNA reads TGTGCCACCAGAGAGACAGTGAACACTGAAGCTTTCTTT. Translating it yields CATRETVNTEAFF.

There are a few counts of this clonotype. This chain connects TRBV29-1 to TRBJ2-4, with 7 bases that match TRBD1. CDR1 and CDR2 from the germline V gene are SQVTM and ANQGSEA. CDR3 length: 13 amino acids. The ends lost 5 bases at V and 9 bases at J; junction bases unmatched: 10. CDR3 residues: CSVKRDRAGIQYF. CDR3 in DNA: TGCAGCGTTAAACGCGACAGGGCCGGCATTCAGTACTTC.

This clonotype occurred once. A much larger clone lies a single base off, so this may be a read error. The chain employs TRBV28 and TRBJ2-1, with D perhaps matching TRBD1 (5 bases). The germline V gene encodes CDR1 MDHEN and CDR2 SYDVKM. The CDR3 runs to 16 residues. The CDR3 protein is CASSPPTETTYNEPFF. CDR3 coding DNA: TGTGCCAGCAGTCCGCCGACAGAAACTACCTACAATGAGCCGTTCTTC.

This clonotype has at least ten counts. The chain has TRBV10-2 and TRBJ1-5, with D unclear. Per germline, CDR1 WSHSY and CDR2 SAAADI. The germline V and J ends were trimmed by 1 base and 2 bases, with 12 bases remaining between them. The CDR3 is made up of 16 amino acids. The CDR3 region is CASSEFRAKRNQPQHF. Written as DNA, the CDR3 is TGCGCCAGCAGTGAGTTTCGGGCAAAGCGCAATCAGCCCCAGCATTTT.

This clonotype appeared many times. The CDR3 DNA reads as TGTGCCAGCAGCTTAGCGATGACAAGGGGAACTGAAGCTTTCTTT. Translation: CASSLAMTRGTEAFF. The rearrangement joins TRBV7-2 to TRBJ1-1; possibly TRBD1 for D (5 bases). Trimming took off 0 bases at V and 5 bases at J, with 13 bases between the two ends. The CDR3 loop spans 15 amino acids. CDR1 is SGHTA and CDR2 is FQGNSA in the germline V gene. Full variable domain (missing parts from reference TRBV7-2 and TRBJ1-1): GAGVSQSPSNKVTEKGKDVELRCDPISGHTALYWYRQSLGQGLEFLIYFQGNSAPDKSGLPSDRFSAERTGGSVSTLTIQRTQQEDSAVYLCASSLAMTRGTEAFFGQGTRLTVV.

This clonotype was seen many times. In DNA, the CDR3 is TGTGCCAGCAGCCAATCCAATCGCGGCTACACCTTC. Its protein product is CASSQSNRGYTF. The V and J genes are TRBV3-1 and TRBJ1-2; D uncertain. The V end lost 2 bases, the J end lost 8 bases, and 9 bases lay between the germline ends. Germline V gene data show CDR1 as LGHDT and CDR2 as YNNKEL (reference sequence). This CDR3 contains 12 residues.

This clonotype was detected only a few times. In DNA, the CDR3 is TGTGCCAGCAGCCGCGACTTTGGACTAGAAGGAGATACGCAGTATTTT. It yields the protein CASSRDFGLEGDTQYF. The V call is TRBV3-1, the J call TRBJ2-3; TRBD2 agrees at 7 bases. CDR1 and CDR2 (germline): LGHDT, YNNKEL (reference sequence). Trimming removed 4 bases from V and 5 bases from J; junction bases left unmatched: 12. The CDR3 totals 16 residues.

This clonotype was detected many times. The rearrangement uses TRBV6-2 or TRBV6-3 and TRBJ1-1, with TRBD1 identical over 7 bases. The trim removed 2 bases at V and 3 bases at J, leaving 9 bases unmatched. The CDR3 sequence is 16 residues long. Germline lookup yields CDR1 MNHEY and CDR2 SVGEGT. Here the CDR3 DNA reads TGTGCCAGCAGTTACCACATTACAGGGGCGGACACTGAAGCTTTCTTT. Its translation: CASSYHITGADTEAFF.

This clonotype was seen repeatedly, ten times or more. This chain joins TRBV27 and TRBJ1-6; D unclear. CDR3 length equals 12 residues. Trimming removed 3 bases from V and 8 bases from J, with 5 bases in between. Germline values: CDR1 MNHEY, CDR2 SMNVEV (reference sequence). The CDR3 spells CASSFRDSPLHF. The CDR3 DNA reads TGTGCCAGCAGTTTCCGCGATTCACCCCTCCACTTT.

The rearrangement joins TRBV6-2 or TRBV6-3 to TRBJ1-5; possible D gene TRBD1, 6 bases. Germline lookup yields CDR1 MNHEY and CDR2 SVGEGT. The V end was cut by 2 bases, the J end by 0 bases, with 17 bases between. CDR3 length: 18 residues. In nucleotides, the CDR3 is TGTGCCAGCAGTTACCCGACAGGCCTCGTCAATAGCAATCAGCCCCAGCATTTT. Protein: CASSYPTGLVNSNQPQHF.